The 7 T cell receptor beta chains in this list originate from one sample, sequenced in a study of graft-versus-host responses after intestinal transplantation. Only in-frame clones appear in the TCRdb table, and some are missing; sequencing was by immunoSEQ multiplex PCR. The table has 90,000 to 120,000 clones, over 80% seen once. For these receptors, no antigen is known. This sample comprised unstimulated CD4+ T cells sorted from spleen or lymph node cells, obtained before transplant. These receptors all stem from a human donor who was the organ donor for an intestinal transplant.

This clone was found once. V and J are TRBV19 and TRBJ1-5; D may be TRBD1 (5 bases). The CDR3 is made up of 16 amino acids. Germline lookup yields CDR1 LNHDA and CDR2 SQIVND (reference sequence). Trimming removed 10 bases at V and 1 base at J, with 20 bases between. This chain's CDR3 is CATLASGQGSNQPQHF. DNA for the CDR3: TGTGCCACCCTGGCGTCGGGGCAAGGAAGCAATCAGCCCCAGCATTTT.

This clone showed up just once. The J gene is TRBJ1-2, the V gene TRBV28, with TRBD1 as a possible D gene (5 bases). Germline-derived CDR1 and CDR2 are MDHEN and SYDVKM. The V end was cut by 4 bases, the J end by 5 bases, with 17 bases between. The CDR3 loop spans 15 amino acids. CDR3 amino acids: CASSSGTGSWYGYTF. CDR3 bases: TGTGCCAGCAGTTCTGGGACGGGAAGTTGGTATGGCTACACCTTC.

The chain is built from TRBV10-3 and TRBJ2-3; no definite D call. The CDR3 covers 14 residues. In germline, CDR1 is ENHRY, CDR2 SYGVKD. V lost 2 bases, J lost 0 bases, and 6 bases lay in between. The CDR3 region is CAISEVGSTDTQYF. The CDR3 DNA follows: TGTGCCATCAGTGAGGTTGGGAGCACAGATACGCAGTATTTT.

On this clone: At the DNA level, this CDR3 is encoded by other sequences in the same sample as well. The chain couples TRBV7-3 to TRBJ1-1; D is possibly TRBD1 (6 bases). CDR3 size: 13 residues. Trimming removed 1 base from V and 4 bases from J, with 7 bases in between. Per germline, CDR1 SGHTA and CDR2 FQGTGA. The CDR3 DNA sequence: TGTGCCAGCAGCTTAAAGGGGGGCACTGAAGCTTTCTTT. This encodes CASSLKGGTEAFF.

V and J are TRBV11-3 and TRBJ1-4, with a possible D match to TRBD1 (5 bases). V was pared by 0 bases and J by 10 bases, with 15 bases between. The CDR3 covers 15 residues. Per the germline V gene, CDR1 is SGHNT and CDR2 is YENEEA. CDR3: CASSLDPGKMRKLFF. The CDR3 bases are TGTGCCAGCAGCTTAGATCCAGGGAAAATGAGAAAACTGTTTTTT.

Note on this clone: The same CDR3 also results from other DNA sequences found in this sample. The CDR3 is CASSLGQSYNEQFF. The CDR3 nucleotides are TGCGCCAGCAGCTTGGGACAGTCCTACAATGAGCAGTTCTTC. The chain recombines TRBV5-1 with TRBJ2-1, with D perhaps matching TRBD1 (5 bases). The CDR3 sequence is 14 residues long. Germline CDR1 SGHRS, CDR2 YFSETQ. With 0 bases removed from V and 1 base from J, the gap between germline ends came to 5 bases.

This clone appeared a single time. The chain combines TRBV18 with TRBJ1-2, with 9 bases that match TRBD1. V was pared by 2 bases and J by 4 bases, with 2 bases of the junction left unmatched. Germline V CDR1 and CDR2: KGHSH, LQKENI. The CDR3 spans 14 residues. CDR3 nucleotides: TGTGCCAGCTCACCATCACAGGGGGCCTATGGCTACACCTTC. It encodes CASSPSQGAYGYTF.